This T cell receptor beta chain was sequenced in a study of cytomegalovirus exposure and HLA in healthy donors. Between the trimmed V and J ends, which lost 3 bases and 8 bases, there was a span of 10 bases. Germline CDR1 is SNHLY and CDR2 is FYNNEI. This CDR3 is 12 amino acids long. In the PCR, 60 Vbeta and 13 Jbeta primers were used. Profiled with immunoSEQ multiplex PCR; TCRdb holds only in-frame clones, not every one. The sample yields about 160,000 clones, more than 75% seen once. The receptor comes from a girl aged 2-10 years in good health and CMV-seropositive. V and J are TRBV2 and TRBJ1-1; TRBD1 might be the D (5 bases). The sample was PBMCs. CDR3 loop: CASSDPHREAFF. The CDR3 DNA is TGTGCCAGCAGTGATCCACACAGGGAAGCTTTCTTT.